Reported below is one TCR beta chain. Its matching antigen is unknown. Profiling relied on immunoSEQ multiplex PCR, and the TCRdb table lists in-frame clones only, not all of them. The sample carries about 39,000 clones, 90% to 95% recorded once. This sample is part of a study of monozygotic twins with cystic fibrosis. Whole-study results and caveats: Shared CDR3 numbers were not associated with age, concordance or severity.

V gave up 1 base and J gave up 0 bases, with 9 bases separating them. Per the germline V gene, CDR1 is LGHNA and CDR2 is YNFKEQ. The CDR3 is made up of 15 amino acids. The receptor comes from a boy younger than 10 with cystic fibrosis. Material for sequencing was blood. The V gene is TRBV4-2, the J gene TRBJ1-2, with D possibly TRBD1 on 5 matching bases. The CDR3 DNA reads TGTGCCAGCAGCCAAGGGGGGGGGACTAACTATGGCTACACCTTC. This codes for CASSQGGGTNYGYTF.